The rows below give T cell receptor beta chains drawn from one sample of a study of cytomegalovirus exposure and HLA in healthy donors. TCRdb keeps only in-frame clones here, not all; method: immunoSEQ multiplex PCR. The table records about 160,000 clones, around 80% of them present only once. Sequencing was done on a sample of PBMCs. The receptors shown here come from a male donor in good health and CMV-seropositive. Each CDR3 is given with its conserved first and last residue. The D gene is left open where the match is weak.

TRBJ1-1	TRBV5-1	TRBD1	TGCGCCAGCAGCACCGGAAAGGGGGCCACTGAAGCTTTCTTT	CASSTGKGATEAFF
TRBJ2-7	TRBV5-3	-	TGTGCCAGAAGGGTCCCGCGGGATAAAACCTACGAGCAGTACTTC	CARRVPRDKTYEQYF
TRBJ1-1	TRBV29-1	-	TGCAGCGTTAGTCTGCAGGGAGGGACTGAAGCTTTCTTT	CSVSLQGGTEAFF
TRBJ1-5	TRBV30	TRBD1	TGTGCCTGGAGCTTACGACAGGGAAATCAGCCCCAGCATTTT	CAWSLRQGNQPQHF
TRBJ2-7	TRBV15	-	TGTGCCATCTCACAGGGTTACGAGCAGTACTTC	CAISQGYEQYF
TRBJ2-7	TRBV7-9	TRBD1	TGTTCCAGCAGCTTAGGACAGGGGGCGAACGAGCAGTACTTC	CSSSLGQGANEQYF
TRBJ2-7	TRBV28	TRBD2	TGTGCCGGAGCTAGCGGCTCCTACGAGCAGTACTTC	CAGASGSYEQYF
TRBJ1-5	TRBV27	TRBD1	TGTGCCAGCAGTTTCGGACAGGGGCGTCCCCAGGAGCATTTT	CASSFGQGRPQEHF
TRBJ2-5	TRBV28	-	TGTGCCAGCAGCCCTAGCTGGATCGGGGAGACCCAGTACTTC	CASSPSWIGETQYF
TRBJ1-2	TRBV7-9	-	TGTGCCAGCAGCTTAGGGCTCGACTATGGCTACACCTTC	CASSLGLDYGYTF
TRBJ1-2	TRBV7-9	TRBD1	TGTGCCAGCAGCCCGCTTAGGGGACAGGGGTACTATGGCTACACCTTC	CASSPLRGQGYYGYTF
TRBJ1-5	TRBV28	TRBD1	TGTGCCAGCATTGGATTCAGGGGGGATTATCAGCCCCAGCATTTT	CASIGFRGDYQPQHF